This entry describes one TCR beta chain. What this receptor recognizes is not known. This could be a read error, since a much larger clone is one nucleotide away. Library creation used UMI-ligation and nested PCR. The ligated cDNA was amplified in four rounds of PCR with nested alpha and beta constant region primers together with the SP2 primer. For the blood and skin samples, reverse transcription of TCR RNA was done with SuperScript IV along with alpha and beta constant region primers. T4 RNA ligase 1 was used to ligate an oligonucleotide containing the Illumina SP2 primer and a UMI to the 3' end of the cDNA. The 12-nucleotide UMI was composed of two random hexamers separated by an eight-base spacer, which was included to prevent hairpin formation. TCR alpha and beta chain libraries were processed separately from the second PCR onward, with dual indexing for multiplexing. After pooling, the indexed libraries were analyzed by capillary electrophoresis and sequenced on either an Illumina MiSeq or NextSeq. To boost base diversity and improve cluster recognition, PhiX DNA at roughly 5-8% was spiked into the libraries. Per the source publication's procedure: Demultiplexor took UMIs from read 2, joined the UMIs to the TCR sequence from read 1, and separated reads according to sample indices. Decombinator identified V and J genes and V-J junctions, assigning each TCR a five-part identifier including V and J deletions. Collapsinator relied on UMIs to correct both sequencing errors and PCR amplification heterogeneity, producing a UMI-based abundance for each TCR. CDR3Translator turned identifiers into nucleotide sequence, translated the nucleotide sequence into amino acids, and pulled out CDR3 regions based on terminal motifs. After normalization to the amount of input RNA, the error-corrected alpha and beta TCR counts from blood and from skin were compared. Clones were called with MiXCR by TCRdb after fastp trimmed the public reads at Q25, and only in-frame beta chains were retained. Rows matching on CDR3 protein sequence are summarized as one entry with the most common DNA and genes. The V and J calls here are based on TCRdb, not the publication. The sample yields 25,000 to 35,000 distinct CDR3 sequences; roughly 6.6% were counted once. Of the sample, 3% to 3.5% falls within the top ten clones.

The data are from a study of naive and memory T cell subsets (dated by TCRdb to about 2017). About the full investigation: In the figure summarizing the skin biopsy and whole blood samples, some ten blood donors, 7 tuberculin skin test biopsies and 3 saline control biopsies were reported. As previously described, skin biopsies were taken from tuberculin skin test sites or from saline-injected control sites and processed for RNA extraction. Usually PCR2 was run as a SYBR Green qPCR and stopped at a set threshold, although low-input samples could use end-point PCR (around 6 cycles) instead.

What the authors observed across the whole study: The potential sensitivity of the RNA-based method to TCR transcript changes with T cell activation and differentiation was acknowledged. Skin biopsy collection and RNA processing details were not given in the paper but referenced to earlier studies. TCR sequences were reportedly recovered from both skin biopsy types, with far more TCRs at tuberculin skin test sites. Higher TCR numbers at tuberculin skin test sites were interpreted as T cell infiltration of a delayed type IV hypersensitivity reaction.

The sample's treatment or condition label is to be understood as: skin biopsy from PPD injection site in Mantoux-positive individual. The study described a robust, sensitive protocol for amplifying, sequencing and analyzing TCRs, using 3' ligation of a UMI-containing oligonucleotide to TCR cDNA. In individuals with a positive Mantoux test, tuberculin skin test biopsies were taken from sites that had been injected with PPD. Total RNA, without cell sorting, was DNase treated with RQ1 DNase before reverse transcription, targeting about 1 to 1,100 ng input. To check how robust the pipeline was in samples where T cells make up a minority population, libraries were built from skin biopsies and whole blood. The CDR3, from cysteine to phenylalanine, totals 13 residues. Just the 39-base CDR3 DNA is kept, in frame starting at base 1. The germline V gene (reference sequence) yields DFQATT for CDR1 and SNEGSKA for CDR2.

The input for sequencing was skin, taken from a tuberculin skin test site. This sequence originates from an adult in good health. Recombination connected TRBV20-1 to TRBJ2-1, with the D gene too uncertain to name. The DNA sequence is given as TGCAGTGCTAGAGGCTCTAATTACAATGATCAGTTCTTC. Its protein is CSARGSNYNDQFF.